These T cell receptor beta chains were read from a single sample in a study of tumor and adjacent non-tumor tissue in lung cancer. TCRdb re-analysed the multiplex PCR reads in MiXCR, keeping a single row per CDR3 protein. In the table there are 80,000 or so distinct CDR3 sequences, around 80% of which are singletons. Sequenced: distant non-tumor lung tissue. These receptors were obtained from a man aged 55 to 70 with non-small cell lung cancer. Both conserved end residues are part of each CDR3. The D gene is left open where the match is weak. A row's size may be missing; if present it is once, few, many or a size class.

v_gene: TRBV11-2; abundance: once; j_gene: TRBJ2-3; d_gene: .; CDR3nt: TGTGCCTGCAGGGGAGGGGCGGGGCTCAGCACAGATATGCAGTGTTTT; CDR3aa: CACRGGAGLSTDMQCF
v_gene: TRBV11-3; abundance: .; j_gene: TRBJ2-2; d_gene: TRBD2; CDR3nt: TGTGCCACCAGTCACCTCGCGACTAGCGGGGCGACCGGGGAGCTGTTTTTT; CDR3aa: CATSHLATSGATGELFF
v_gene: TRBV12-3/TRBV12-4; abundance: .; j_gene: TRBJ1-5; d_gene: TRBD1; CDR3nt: TGTGCCATCAGTCCCCTCGGGACAGGGAGCAATCAGCCACAGCATTTT; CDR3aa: CAISPLGTGSNQPQHF
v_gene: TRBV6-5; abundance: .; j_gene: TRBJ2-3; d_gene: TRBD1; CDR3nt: TGTGCTATCAGTCCGACAGGGACAGGGACAGATACGCAGTATTTT; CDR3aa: CAISPTGTGTDTQYF
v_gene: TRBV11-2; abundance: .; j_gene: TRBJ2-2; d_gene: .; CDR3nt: TGTGCTAGCAGCTTAACATGTTCGAACATCGGGGAGCTGTTTTTT; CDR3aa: CASSLTCSNIGELFF
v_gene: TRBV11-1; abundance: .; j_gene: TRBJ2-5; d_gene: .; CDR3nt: TGTGCCAGCAGCACCATCGATAGGGGGAAAGAGACCCAGTACTTC; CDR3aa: CASSTIDRGKETQYF
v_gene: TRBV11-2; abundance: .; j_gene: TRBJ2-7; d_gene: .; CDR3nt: TGTGCCAGCAGCTTAATAAACCGCACGTACGAGCAGTACTTC; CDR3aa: CASSLINRTYEQYF
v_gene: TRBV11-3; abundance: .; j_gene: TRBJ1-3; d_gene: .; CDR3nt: TGTGCCAACAGATTTGGAGCAAACACCATATATTTT; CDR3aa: CANRFGANTIYF
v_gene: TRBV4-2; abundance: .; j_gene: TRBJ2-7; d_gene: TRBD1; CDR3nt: TGCACCAGTAGCCAAGTTGGGGGGACAGGGAACTACGAGCAGTACTTC; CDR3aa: CTSSQVGGTGNYEQYF
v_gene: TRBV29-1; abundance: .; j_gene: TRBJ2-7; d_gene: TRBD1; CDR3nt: TGCAGCGTTGTACAGGGGAGCCACGAGCAGTACTTC; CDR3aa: CSVVQGSHEQYF
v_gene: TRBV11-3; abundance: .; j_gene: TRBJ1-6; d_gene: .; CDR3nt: TGTGCCAGCAGCCCTGGGATTAATTCACTCTTCCACTTT; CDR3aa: CASSPGINSLFHF
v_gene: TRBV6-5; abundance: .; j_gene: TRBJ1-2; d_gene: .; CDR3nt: TGTGTCAGTAGTTCAGCTGGACGGAGAGCGACTAACTATGGCTACACCTTC; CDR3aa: CVSSSAGRRATNYGYTF
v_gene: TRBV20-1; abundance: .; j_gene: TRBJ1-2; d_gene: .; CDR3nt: TGCAGTGCTAGGGGTGGTAAATCTAACTATGGCTACACCTTC; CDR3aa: CSARGGKSNYGYTF
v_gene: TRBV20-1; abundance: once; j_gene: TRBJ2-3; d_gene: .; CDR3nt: TGCAGTGCTAGGGCGTCGGTCGGAACAGATACGCAGTATTTT; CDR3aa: CSARASVGTDTQYF
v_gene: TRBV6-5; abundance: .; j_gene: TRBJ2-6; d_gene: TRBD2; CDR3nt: TGTGCCAGCAGCCTAGCGGGAGCCAACTCTGGGGCCAACGTCCTGTATTTC; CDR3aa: CASSLAGANSGANVLYF
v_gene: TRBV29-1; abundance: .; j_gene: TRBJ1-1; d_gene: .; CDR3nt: TGCAGCGTTGAGCTACTGCATTACACTGAAGTTTTCTTT; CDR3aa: CSVELLHYTEVFF
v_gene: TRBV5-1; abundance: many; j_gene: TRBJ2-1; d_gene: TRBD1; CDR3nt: TGCGCCAGCAGCCTAGGACAGGGGAGCTCCTACAATGAGCAGTTCTTC; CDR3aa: CASSLGQGSSYNEQFF
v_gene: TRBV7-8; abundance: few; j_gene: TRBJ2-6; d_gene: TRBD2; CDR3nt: TGCGCCGGCAGCTTACTAGCGGGGTTCTCTGGGGCCAACGTCCTGACTTTC; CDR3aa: CAGSLLAGFSGANVLTF
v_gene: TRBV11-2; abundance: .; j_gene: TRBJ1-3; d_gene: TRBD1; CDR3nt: TGTGTCAACAGAAGACAGGGGGGAATTAGCACCATATATTTT; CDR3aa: CVNRRQGGISTIYF
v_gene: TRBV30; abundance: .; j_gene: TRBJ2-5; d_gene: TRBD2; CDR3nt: TGTGCCTGGAGTGGGCTCATGCGGGGGGGCGGCGAGACCCAGTACTTC; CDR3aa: CAWSGLMRGGGETQYF
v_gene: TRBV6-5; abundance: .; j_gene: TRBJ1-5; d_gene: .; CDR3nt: TGTGCCAGCAGTTACTCGAGGGAGGGTCAGCCCCAGCATTTT; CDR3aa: CASSYSREGQPQHF
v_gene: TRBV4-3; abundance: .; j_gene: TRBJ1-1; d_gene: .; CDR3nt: TGTGCCAGCAGCCAAGATGTTCCGGGCAGTTCGGGCACTGAAGCTTCCTTT; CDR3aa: CASSQDVPGSSGTEASF
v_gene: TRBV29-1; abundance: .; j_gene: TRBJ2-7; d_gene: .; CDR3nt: TGCAGCATTGTTCAGTACGAGCAATACTTC; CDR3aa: CSIVQYEQYF
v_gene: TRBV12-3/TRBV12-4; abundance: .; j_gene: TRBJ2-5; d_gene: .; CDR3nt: TGTGGCAGCGGCCAAGGGGGGGCTAGTGAAACCCAGTACTTC; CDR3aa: CGSGQGGASETQYF
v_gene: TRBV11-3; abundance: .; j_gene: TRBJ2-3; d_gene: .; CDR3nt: TGTGCCAGCAGCTTGGATAAGGGACATGGAGATACGCAGTATTTT; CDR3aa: CASSLDKGHGDTQYF
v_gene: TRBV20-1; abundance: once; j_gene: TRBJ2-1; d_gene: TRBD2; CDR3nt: TGCAGTACTAACCCGAATAGCGGGAGGGCCAATGAGCAGTCCTTC; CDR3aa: CSTNPNSGRANEQSF
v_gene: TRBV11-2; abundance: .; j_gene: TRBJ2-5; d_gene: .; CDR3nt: TGTGCCACCAGCTCCACAATGGGGGGGCCAAAGGAGGCTCAATACTTC; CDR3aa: CATSSTMGGPKEAQYF
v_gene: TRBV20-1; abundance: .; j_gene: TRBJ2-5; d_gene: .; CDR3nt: TGCAATGTTAGAGTCGCCCTCACCTCGGAGACCCAGTACTTC; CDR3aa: CNVRVALTSETQYF
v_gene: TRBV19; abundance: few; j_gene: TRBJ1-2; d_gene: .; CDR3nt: TGTGCCAGTAGTCTCCGGACGTCCCAAAAGGAATATGGCTACACCTTC; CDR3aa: CASSLRTSQKEYGYTF
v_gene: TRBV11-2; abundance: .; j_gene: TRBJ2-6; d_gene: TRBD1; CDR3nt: TGTGCCAGTAGCTTAGTTCCAAAGGACAGGCCATCTGGGGCCAACATCCTGACTTTC; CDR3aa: CASSLVPKDRPSGANILTF
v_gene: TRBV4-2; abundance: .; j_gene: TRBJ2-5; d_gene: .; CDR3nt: TGTGCCAGCAGCCAAGAAGCAGAAGAGACCCAGTACTTC; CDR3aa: CASSQEAEETQYF
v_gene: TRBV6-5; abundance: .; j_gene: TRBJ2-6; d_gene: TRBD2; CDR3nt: TGTGCCAGCAGCCTAGCGGAAGCCAGCTCTGGGGCCAGCGTCCTGACTTTT; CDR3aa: CASSLAEASSGASVLTF
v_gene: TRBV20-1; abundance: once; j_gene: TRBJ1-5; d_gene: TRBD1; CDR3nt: TGCAGTACTAGAGCTAGGACAGGCCATAGCAATGAGCCCCAACATTTT; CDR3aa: CSTRARTGHSNEPQHF
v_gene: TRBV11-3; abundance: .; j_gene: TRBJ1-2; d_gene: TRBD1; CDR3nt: TGTGACAGCAGCATGGGACAGGGGTATGGCTACACCTTC; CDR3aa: CDSSMGQGYGYTF
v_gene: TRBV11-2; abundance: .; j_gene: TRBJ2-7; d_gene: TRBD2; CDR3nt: TGTGCCAGCAGCTTAGAAAGGGCGGGAGTAGCTGAGAAGTACTTC; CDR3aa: CASSLERAGVAEKYF
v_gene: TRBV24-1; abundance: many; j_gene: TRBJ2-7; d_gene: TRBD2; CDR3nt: TGTGCCACCAGTGAAAGGACTAGCGGGAGGCACGAGCAGTACTTC; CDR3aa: CATSERTSGRHEQYF
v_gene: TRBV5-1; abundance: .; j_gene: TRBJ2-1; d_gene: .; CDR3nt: TGCGCCAGCAGTTTGACGCGGGAAGGCTCCTACAATGAGCAGTTCTTC; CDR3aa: CASSLTREGSYNEQFF
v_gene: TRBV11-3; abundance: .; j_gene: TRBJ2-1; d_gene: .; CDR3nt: TGTGCCAGCAGCTTAGTTGCGCCCCCTAGCAAGCAGTTCTTC; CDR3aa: CASSLVAPPSKQFF
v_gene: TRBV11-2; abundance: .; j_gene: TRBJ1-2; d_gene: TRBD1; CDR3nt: TGTGTCAGCAGCCCCGCGGTGGGACAGGGCTTCAACTATGGCTACACCTTC; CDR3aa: CVSSPAVGQGFNYGYTF
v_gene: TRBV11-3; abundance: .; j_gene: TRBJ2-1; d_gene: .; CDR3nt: TGTGCCAGCAGCTTAGGTATTCTTAGAGAGAAGTTCTTC; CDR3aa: CASSLGILREKFF
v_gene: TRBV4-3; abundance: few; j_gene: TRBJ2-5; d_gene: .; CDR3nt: TGCGTCAGTAGCCAAGAAGCCCAGGGAGAGACCCAGTACTTC; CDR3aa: CVSSQEAQGETQYF
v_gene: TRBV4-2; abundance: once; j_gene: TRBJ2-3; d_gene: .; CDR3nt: TGTGCCAGCAGCCAAGTAGTTACAGGGAGTACATATACGCAGTATTTT; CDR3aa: CASSQVVTGSTYTQYF
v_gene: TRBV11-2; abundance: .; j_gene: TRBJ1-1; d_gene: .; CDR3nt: TGTGTCAGCAGCTTGCAAGGAGATCGTGAAGCTTTCTTT; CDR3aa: CVSSLQGDREAFF
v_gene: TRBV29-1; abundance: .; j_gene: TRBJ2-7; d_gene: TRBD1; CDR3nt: TGCAGCGTCGAGGGGACAGGATGGACCGAGCAGTACTTC; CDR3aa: CSVEGTGWTEQYF
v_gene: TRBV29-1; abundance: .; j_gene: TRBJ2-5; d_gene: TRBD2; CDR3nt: TGCAGCGCTGGGATAGCGGGAATGGAGAAAGTGACCCAGTACTTC; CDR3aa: CSAGIAGMEKVTQYF
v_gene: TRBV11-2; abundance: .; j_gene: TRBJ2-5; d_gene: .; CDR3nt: TGTGTCAGCACCTCCATAATGGGGGGGCCGAAGGAGACCCAGTACTTC; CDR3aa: CVSTSIMGGPKETQYF
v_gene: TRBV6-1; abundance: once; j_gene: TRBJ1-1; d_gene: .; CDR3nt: TGTGCCAGCAGTGCCCGGGCGCAGGTTGGGATCACTGAAGCTTTCTTT; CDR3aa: CASSARAQVGITEAFF
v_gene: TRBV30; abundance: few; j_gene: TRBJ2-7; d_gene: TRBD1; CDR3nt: TGTGCCTGGAGTGTAATTGGGACAGGGGGCTCCGATCAGTACTTC; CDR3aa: CAWSVIGTGGSDQYF
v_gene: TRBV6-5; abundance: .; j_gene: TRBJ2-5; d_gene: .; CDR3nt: TGTGCCAGCAGTGGTACAGGGACCGCGGGGGCCCACTACTTC; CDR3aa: CASSGTGTAGAHYF
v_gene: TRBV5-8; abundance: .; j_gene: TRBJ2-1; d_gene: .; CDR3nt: TGTGCCAACAGCTTGGAAGGAGGGGCGGTTTACAATGAGCAGTTCTTT; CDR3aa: CANSLEGGAVYNEQFF
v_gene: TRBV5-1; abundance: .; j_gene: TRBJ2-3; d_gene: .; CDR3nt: TGCGCCAGCAGCTCTCCGGGACAACACACAGATACGCAGTATTTT; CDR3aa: CASSSPGQHTDTQYF
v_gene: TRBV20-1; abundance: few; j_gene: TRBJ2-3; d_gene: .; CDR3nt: TGCAGTACTGAGCCGCGGGATTCAAGCACAGATACGCAGTATTTT; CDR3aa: CSTEPRDSSTDTQYF
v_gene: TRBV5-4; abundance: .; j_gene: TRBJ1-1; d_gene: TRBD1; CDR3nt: TGTGCCAGCAGCGGACGGACAGGGCTTGGGAACAGTGAAGCTTTCTTT; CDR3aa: CASSGRTGLGNSEAFF
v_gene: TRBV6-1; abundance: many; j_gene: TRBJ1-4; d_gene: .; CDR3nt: TGTGCCAGCAGTGAAGCGCCCGGTACTAATGAAAAACTGTTTTTT; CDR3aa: CASSEAPGTNEKLFF
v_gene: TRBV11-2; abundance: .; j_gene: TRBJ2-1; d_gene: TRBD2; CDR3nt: TGTGCCAGCATCTTAGTTGGGACTAGCGGGAGGGATAAGCTGTTCTTC; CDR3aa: CASILVGTSGRDKLFF
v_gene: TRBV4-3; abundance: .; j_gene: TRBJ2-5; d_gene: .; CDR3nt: TGCGCCAGCAACCAAGGGCCGGGTCCCCAAGATACCCAGTACTTC; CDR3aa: CASNQGPGPQDTQYF
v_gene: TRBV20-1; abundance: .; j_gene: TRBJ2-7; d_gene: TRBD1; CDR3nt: TGCAGAGCTAGCCCAGGACAGGGGGCATACGAGCAGTATTTC; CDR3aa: CRASPGQGAYEQYF
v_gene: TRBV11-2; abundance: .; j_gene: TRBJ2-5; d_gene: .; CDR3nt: TGTGCAAGCAGCTCCACAATGGGGGGGCCAAAGGTGACCCGGTACTTC; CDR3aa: CASSSTMGGPKVTRYF
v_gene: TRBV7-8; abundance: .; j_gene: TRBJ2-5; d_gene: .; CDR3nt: TGTGTCAGCAGCGCGCAGAGCCAAGAGACCCAGTACTTC; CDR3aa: CVSSAQSQETQYF